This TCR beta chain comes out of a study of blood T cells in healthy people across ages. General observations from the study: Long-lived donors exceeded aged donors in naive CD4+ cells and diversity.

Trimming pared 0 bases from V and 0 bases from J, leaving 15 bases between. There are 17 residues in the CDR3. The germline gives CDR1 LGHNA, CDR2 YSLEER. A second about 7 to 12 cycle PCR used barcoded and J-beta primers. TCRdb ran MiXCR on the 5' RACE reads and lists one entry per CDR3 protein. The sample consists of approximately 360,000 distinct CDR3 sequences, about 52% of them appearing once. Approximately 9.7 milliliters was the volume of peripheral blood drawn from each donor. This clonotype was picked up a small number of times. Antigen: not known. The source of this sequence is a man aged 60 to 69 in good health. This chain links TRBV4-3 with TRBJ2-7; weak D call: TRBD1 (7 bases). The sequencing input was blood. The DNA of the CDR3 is TGCGCCAGCAGCCAAGATCAAGCAGGGGGGAACTCCTACGAGCAGTACTTC. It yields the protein CASSQDQAGGNSYEQYF.